Listed below are T cell receptor beta chains from one sample, sequenced in a study of OX40 agonist ivuxolimab in advanced cancers. Measured with immunoSEQ multiplex PCR; TCRdb has only the in-frame clones, and not every one. The data show about 48,000 clones, with about 90% seen just once and more than 55% held by the top ten. The input for sequencing was CD4+ or CD8+ T cells sorted from blood, taken in a trial of the OX40 agonist ivuxolimab. The receptors derive from an adult with an advanced solid tumor such as melanoma, head and neck, liver or kidney cancer. The CDR3 runs from the conserved cysteine through the conserved F or W. D genes are given only for firm matches. Size tells how often a clone was seen (once, few, many) or the class of an expanded clone, and some rows leave it out.

CDR3 length: 16
clone size: .
V gene: TRBV7-9
D gene: .
J gene: TRBJ2-2
CDR3 protein: CASSLAYSGPGGELFF
CDR3 DNA: TGTGCCAGCAGCTTAGCATACAGCGGGCCGGGCGGGGAGCTGTTTTTT

CDR3 length: 11
clone size: .
V gene: TRBV27
D gene: .
J gene: TRBJ2-2
CDR3 protein: CASSSLGELFF
CDR3 DNA: TGTGCCAGCAGTTCTCTCGGGGAGCTGTTTTTT

CDR3 length: 12
clone size: .
V gene: TRBV6-5
D gene: .
J gene: TRBJ2-1
CDR3 protein: CASRASDNEQFF
CDR3 DNA: TGTGCCAGCAGGGCCTCGGACAATGAGCAGTTCTTC

CDR3 length: 14
clone size: .
V gene: TRBV28
D gene: TRBD2
J gene: TRBJ2-1
CDR3 protein: CASRGLAGAAEQFF
CDR3 DNA: TGTGCCAGCAGGGGACTAGCGGGGGCCGCTGAGCAGTTCTTC

CDR3 length: 15
clone size: once
V gene: TRBV21-1
D gene: .
J gene: TRBJ1-1
CDR3 protein: CASSWDVAIRTEAFF
CDR3 DNA: TGTGCCAGCAGCTGGGACGTAGCAATTCGCACTGAAGCTTTCTTT

CDR3 length: 15
clone size: .
V gene: TRBV11-3
D gene: TRBD1
J gene: TRBJ2-7
CDR3 protein: CASSLASDRRYEQYF
CDR3 DNA: TGTGCCAGCAGCTTAGCCTCGGACAGGCGCTACGAGCAGTACTTC

CDR3 length: 12
clone size: .
V gene: TRBV6-1
D gene: .
J gene: TRBJ2-7
CDR3 protein: CASSTGDYEQYF
CDR3 DNA: TGTGCCAGCAGCACTGGGGACTACGAGCAGTACTTC

CDR3 length: 13
clone size: .
V gene: TRBV18
D gene: .
J gene: TRBJ2-5
CDR3 protein: CASSPPLALAQYF
CDR3 DNA: TGTGCCAGCTCACCACCCCTGGCTTTGGCCCAGTACTTC

CDR3 length: 13
clone size: .
V gene: TRBV30
D gene: .
J gene: TRBJ2-7
CDR3 protein: CAWSWGSSYEQYF
CDR3 DNA: TGTGCCTGGAGTTGGGGATCCTCCTACGAGCAGTACTTC

CDR3 length: 14
clone size: once
V gene: TRBV6-5
D gene: .
J gene: TRBJ1-1
CDR3 protein: CASSYLSSATEAFF
CDR3 DNA: TGTGCCAGCAGTTACCTCTCTTCTGCCACTGAAGCTTTCTTT

CDR3 length: 14
clone size: .
V gene: TRBV19
D gene: .
J gene: TRBJ2-5
CDR3 protein: CASSMWVGFETQYF
CDR3 DNA: TGTGCCAGTAGTATGTGGGTAGGGTTTGAGACCCAGTACTTC

CDR3 length: 14
clone size: .
V gene: TRBV7-2
D gene: .
J gene: TRBJ1-5
CDR3 protein: CASSHGGFNQPQHF
CDR3 DNA: TGTGCCAGCAGCCATGGGGGATTCAATCAGCCCCAGCATTTT

CDR3 length: 16
clone size: .
V gene: TRBV9
D gene: .
J gene: TRBJ2-5
CDR3 protein: CASSAGDTEGVETQYF
CDR3 DNA: TGTGCCAGCAGCGCTGGGGATACCGAGGGGGTTGAGACCCAGTACTTC

CDR3 length: 15
clone size: .
V gene: TRBV5-8
D gene: TRBD1
J gene: TRBJ2-7
CDR3 protein: CASSLAGQGYYEQYF
CDR3 DNA: TGTGCCAGCAGCTTGGCGGGACAGGGATACTATGAGCAGTACTTC

CDR3 length: 15
clone size: .
V gene: TRBV19
D gene: TRBD1
J gene: TRBJ2-2
CDR3 protein: CASRTGTANTGELFF
CDR3 DNA: TGTGCCAGTAGGACAGGGACAGCGAACACCGGGGAGCTGTTTTTT

CDR3 length: 13
clone size: .
V gene: TRBV6-1
D gene: TRBD1
J gene: TRBJ1-2
CDR3 protein: CASSGDRAGGYTF
CDR3 DNA: TGTGCCAGCAGTGGGGACAGGGCTGGAGGGTACACCTTC

CDR3 length: 15
clone size: .
V gene: TRBV6-1
D gene: TRBD2
J gene: TRBJ2-1
CDR3 protein: CASSGAGGSYNEQFF
CDR3 DNA: TGTGCCAGCAGTGGAGCGGGAGGATCCTACAATGAGCAGTTCTTC

CDR3 length: 13
clone size: .
V gene: TRBV6-5
D gene: .
J gene: TRBJ1-5
CDR3 protein: CASSLQVNQPQHF
CDR3 DNA: TGTGCCAGCAGCCTCCAGGTGAATCAGCCCCAGCATTTT

CDR3 length: 15
clone size: .
V gene: TRBV6-5
D gene: TRBD2
J gene: TRBJ2-7
CDR3 protein: CASSPLAGGNYEQYF
CDR3 DNA: TGTGCCAGCAGCCCACTAGCGGGAGGGAACTACGAGCAGTACTTC

CDR3 length: 15
clone size: .
V gene: TRBV5-4
D gene: TRBD1
J gene: TRBJ2-1
CDR3 protein: CASSFRDRLYNEQFF
CDR3 DNA: TGTGCCAGCAGCTTTCGGGACAGGTTGTACAATGAGCAGTTCTTC

CDR3 length: 14
clone size: .
V gene: TRBV10-2
D gene: .
J gene: TRBJ2-1
CDR3 protein: CASSASSGINEQFF
CDR3 DNA: TGCGCCAGCAGTGCCTCCTCCGGGATCAATGAGCAGTTCTTC

CDR3 length: 14
clone size: .
V gene: TRBV6-5
D gene: .
J gene: TRBJ1-1
CDR3 protein: CASSYSTRGFGAFF
CDR3 DNA: TGTGCCAGCAGTTACTCGACGCGGGGTTTCGGAGCTTTCTTT

CDR3 length: 13
clone size: few
V gene: TRBV6-5
D gene: TRBD1
J gene: TRBJ1-5
CDR3 protein: CASSDRANQPQHF
CDR3 DNA: TGTGCCAGCAGTGACAGGGCCAATCAGCCCCAGCATTTT

CDR3 length: 16
clone size: once
V gene: TRBV7-7
D gene: .
J gene: TRBJ2-3
CDR3 protein: CASSLGGSMGADTQYF
CDR3 DNA: TGTGCTAGCAGCTTAGGGGGTAGCATGGGCGCAGATACGCAGTATTTT

CDR3 length: 14
clone size: .
V gene: TRBV7-3
D gene: .
J gene: TRBJ2-3
CDR3 protein: CASSVSGQADTQYF
CDR3 DNA: TGTGCCAGCAGCGTCTCCGGGCAGGCAGATACGCAGTATTTT

CDR3 length: 13
clone size: .
V gene: TRBV5-6
D gene: .
J gene: TRBJ2-7
CDR3 protein: CASSYGQSYEQYF
CDR3 DNA: TGTGCCAGCAGCTACGGACAGTCCTACGAGCAGTACTTC

CDR3 length: 13
clone size: .
V gene: TRBV5-1
D gene: .
J gene: TRBJ1-1
CDR3 protein: CASSFTLGTEAFF
CDR3 DNA: TGCGCCAGCAGCTTTACGCTCGGGACTGAAGCTTTCTTT

CDR3 length: 16
clone size: once
V gene: TRBV19
D gene: .
J gene: TRBJ1-1
CDR3 protein: CASSKSWERMNTEAFF
CDR3 DNA: TGTGCCAGTAGTAAGTCGTGGGAGCGGATGAACACTGAAGCTTTCTTT

CDR3 length: 16
clone size: once
V gene: TRBV5-1
D gene: .
J gene: TRBJ2-6
CDR3 protein: CASSSGTETGANVLTF
CDR3 DNA: TGCGCCAGCAGCTCCGGGACGGAGACTGGGGCCAACGTCCTGACTTTC

CDR3 length: 13
clone size: .
V gene: TRBV6-5
D gene: .
J gene: TRBJ1-1
CDR3 protein: CASSYRLSTEAFF
CDR3 DNA: TGTGCCAGCAGTTACAGGTTGTCCACTGAAGCTTTCTTT

CDR3 length: 14
clone size: .
V gene: TRBV28
D gene: .
J gene: TRBJ1-1
CDR3 protein: CASSLSTRRGGAFF
CDR3 DNA: TGTGCCAGCAGTTTATCGACCAGAAGGGGGGGAGCTTTCTTT

CDR3 length: 14
clone size: .
V gene: TRBV5-6
D gene: .
J gene: TRBJ1-1
CDR3 protein: CASSLQPRGTEAFF
CDR3 DNA: TGTGCCAGCAGCTTGCAGCCTAGAGGGACTGAAGCTTTCTTT

CDR3 length: 17
clone size: .
V gene: TRBV5-1
D gene: .
J gene: TRBJ2-5
CDR3 protein: CASSSSNSAGGQETQYF
CDR3 DNA: TGCGCCAGCAGCTCTTCTAATAGCGCCGGTGGCCAAGAGACCCAGTACTTC

CDR3 length: 17
clone size: .
V gene: TRBV10-1
D gene: .
J gene: TRBJ2-5
CDR3 protein: CASSDYGWIIVDETQYF
CDR3 DNA: TGCGCCAGCAGTGACTATGGATGGATCATCGTCGACGAGACCCAGTACTTC

CDR3 length: 14
clone size: .
V gene: TRBV5-5
D gene: TRBD1
J gene: TRBJ2-7
CDR3 protein: CASSFRQGTDEQYF
CDR3 DNA: TGTGCCAGCAGCTTCCGACAGGGGACGGACGAGCAGTACTTC

CDR3 length: 14
clone size: .
V gene: TRBV6-5
D gene: .
J gene: TRBJ2-7
CDR3 protein: CASSNPGKGREQYF
CDR3 DNA: TGTGCCAGCAGTAATCCCGGGAAAGGACGGGAGCAGTACTTC

CDR3 length: 15
clone size: .
V gene: TRBV4-1
D gene: .
J gene: TRBJ2-1
CDR3 protein: CASSLSSDRYNEQFF
CDR3 DNA: TGCGCCAGCAGCCTCTCATCCGACAGGTACAATGAGCAGTTCTTC

CDR3 length: 13
clone size: .
V gene: TRBV7-3
D gene: .
J gene: TRBJ2-3
CDR3 protein: CASSGGSTDTQYF
CDR3 DNA: TGTGCCAGCAGCGGGGGGAGCACAGATACGCAGTATTTT

CDR3 length: 15
clone size: .
V gene: TRBV5-6
D gene: .
J gene: TRBJ2-1
CDR3 protein: CASSLVGIGFNEQFF
CDR3 DNA: TGTGCCAGCAGCTTGGTAGGGATCGGGTTCAATGAGCAGTTCTTC

CDR3 length: 14
clone size: .
V gene: TRBV4-3
D gene: .
J gene: TRBJ2-7
CDR3 protein: CASSQEYSTYEQYF
CDR3 DNA: TGCGCCAGCAGCCAAGAGTACAGCACCTACGAGCAGTACTTC

CDR3 length: 14
clone size: .
V gene: TRBV28
D gene: TRBD1
J gene: TRBJ1-1
CDR3 protein: CASSLPTGVTEAFF
CDR3 DNA: TGTGCCAGCAGTTTGCCGACAGGGGTCACTGAAGCTTTCTTT

CDR3 length: 15
clone size: .
V gene: TRBV28
D gene: .
J gene: TRBJ1-5
CDR3 protein: CASSLSMGPNQPQHF
CDR3 DNA: TGTGCCAGCAGTTTATCGATGGGGCCCAATCAGCCCCAGCATTTT

CDR3 length: 13
clone size: .
V gene: TRBV11-2
D gene: .
J gene: TRBJ1-1
CDR3 protein: CASSAGGNTEAFF
CDR3 DNA: TGTGCCAGCAGCGCCGGGGGGAACACTGAAGCTTTCTTT

CDR3 length: 12
clone size: once
V gene: TRBV14
D gene: .
J gene: TRBJ2-7
CDR3 protein: CASSPQGYEQYF
CDR3 DNA: TGTGCCAGCAGCCCCCAGGGCTACGAGCAGTACTTC

CDR3 length: 15
clone size: .
V gene: TRBV7-2
D gene: .
J gene: TRBJ2-5
CDR3 protein: CASSPVGSQGETQYF
CDR3 DNA: TGTGCCAGCAGCCCTGTGGGGAGTCAGGGAGAGACCCAGTACTTC

CDR3 length: 14
clone size: .
V gene: TRBV7-9
D gene: TRBD1
J gene: TRBJ1-2
CDR3 protein: CASSRGGVNYGYTF
CDR3 DNA: TGTGCCAGCAGCAGAGGGGGCGTTAACTATGGCTACACCTTC

CDR3 length: 14
clone size: .
V gene: TRBV27
D gene: .
J gene: TRBJ2-7
CDR3 protein: CASSLSGFPYEQYF
CDR3 DNA: TGTGCCAGCAGTTTGTCAGGTTTCCCCTACGAGCAGTACTTC

CDR3 length: 17
clone size: few
V gene: TRBV4-3
D gene: TRBD2
J gene: TRBJ2-2
CDR3 protein: CASSQVASGGAAGELFF
CDR3 DNA: TGCGCCAGCAGCCAAGTGGCGAGCGGGGGGGCGGCCGGGGAGCTGTTTTTT